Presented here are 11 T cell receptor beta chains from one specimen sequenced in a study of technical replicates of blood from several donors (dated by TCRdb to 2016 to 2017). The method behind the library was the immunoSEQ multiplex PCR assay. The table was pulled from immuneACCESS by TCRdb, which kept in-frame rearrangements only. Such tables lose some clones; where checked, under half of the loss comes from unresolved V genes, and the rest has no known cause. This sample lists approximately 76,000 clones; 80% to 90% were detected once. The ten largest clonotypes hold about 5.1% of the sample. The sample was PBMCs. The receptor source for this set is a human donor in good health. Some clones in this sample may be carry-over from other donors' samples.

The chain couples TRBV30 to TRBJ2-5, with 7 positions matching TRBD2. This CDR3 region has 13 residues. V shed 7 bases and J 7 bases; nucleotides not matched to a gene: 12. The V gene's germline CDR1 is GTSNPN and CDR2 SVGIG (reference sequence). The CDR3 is CASQTSPGGTQYF. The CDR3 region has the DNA TGTGCCTCCCAAACTAGCCCGGGAGGGACCCAGTACTTC.

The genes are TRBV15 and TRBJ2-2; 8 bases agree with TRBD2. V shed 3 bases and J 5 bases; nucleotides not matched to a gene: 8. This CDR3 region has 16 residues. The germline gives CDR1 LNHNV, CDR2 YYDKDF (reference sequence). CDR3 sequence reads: CATSRAGGARTGELFF. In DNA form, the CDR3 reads TGTGCCACCAGCAGGGCCGGGGGGGCCCGAACCGGGGAGCTGTTTTTT.

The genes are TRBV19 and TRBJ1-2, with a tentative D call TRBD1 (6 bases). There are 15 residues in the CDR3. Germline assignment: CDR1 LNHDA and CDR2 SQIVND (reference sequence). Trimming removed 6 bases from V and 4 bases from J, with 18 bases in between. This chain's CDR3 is CASRHREMGSYGYTF. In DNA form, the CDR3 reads TGTGCCAGTAGGCACAGGGAGATGGGGTCCTATGGCTACACCTTC.

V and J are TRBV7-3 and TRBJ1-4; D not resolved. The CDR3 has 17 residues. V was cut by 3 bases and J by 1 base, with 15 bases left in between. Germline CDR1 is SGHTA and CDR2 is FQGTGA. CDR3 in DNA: TGTGCCAGCAGCTTTTTGTTTTCAGGCAGAACTAATGAAAAACTGTTTTTT. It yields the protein CASSFLFSGRTNEKLFF.

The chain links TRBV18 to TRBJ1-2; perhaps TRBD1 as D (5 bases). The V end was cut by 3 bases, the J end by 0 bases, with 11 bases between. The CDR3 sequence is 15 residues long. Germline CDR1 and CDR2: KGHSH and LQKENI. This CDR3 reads CASSPLAGSNYGYTF. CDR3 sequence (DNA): TGTGCCAGCTCACCCCTGGCAGGGTCTAACTATGGCTACACCTTC.

Written as DNA, the CDR3 is TGTGCCAGCAGCCTCCGGACTAGCGGGGGCCTTTACAATGAGCAGTTCTTC. Its protein product is CASSLRTSGGLYNEQFF. V gene TRBV13 combines with J gene TRBJ2-1; the match to TRBD2 covers 13 bases. The V segment lost 5 bases and the J segment 4 bases; nucleotides outside the gene matches: 8. This CDR3 is 17 amino acids long. The germline V gene encodes CDR1 PRHDT and CDR2 FYEKMQ (reference sequence). The full variable domain, with the rest looked up from reference TRBV13 and TRBJ2-1, is AAGVIQSPRHLIKEKRETATLKCYPIPRHDTVYWYQQGPGQDPQFLISFYEKMQSDKGSIPDRFSAQQFSDYHSELNMSSLELGDSALYFCASSLRTSGGLYNEQFFGPGTRLTVL.

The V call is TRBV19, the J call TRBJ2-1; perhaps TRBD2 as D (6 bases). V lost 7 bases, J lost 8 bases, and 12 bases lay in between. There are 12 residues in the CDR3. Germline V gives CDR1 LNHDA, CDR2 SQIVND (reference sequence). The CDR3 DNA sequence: TGTGCCAGTACTCCCGGGGGTTATGAGCAGTTCTTC. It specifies CASTPGGYEQFF. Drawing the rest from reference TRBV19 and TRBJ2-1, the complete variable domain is DGGITQSPKYLFRKEGQNVTLSCEQNLNHDAMYWYRQDPGQGLRLIYYSQIVNDFQKGDIAEGYSVSREKKESFPLTVTSAQKNPTAFYLCASTPGGYEQFFGPGTRLTVL.

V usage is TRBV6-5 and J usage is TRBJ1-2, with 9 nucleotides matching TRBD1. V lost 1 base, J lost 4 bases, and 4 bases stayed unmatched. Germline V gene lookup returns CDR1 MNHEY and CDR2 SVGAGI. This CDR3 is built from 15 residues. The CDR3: CASSYLGQGSYGYTF. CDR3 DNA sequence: TGTGCCAGCAGTTACTTAGGACAGGGGAGCTATGGCTACACCTTC.

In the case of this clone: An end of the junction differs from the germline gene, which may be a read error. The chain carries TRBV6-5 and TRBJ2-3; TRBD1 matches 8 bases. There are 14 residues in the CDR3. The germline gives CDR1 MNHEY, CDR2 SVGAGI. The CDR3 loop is CASSLRTGKDMQYF. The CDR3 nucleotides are TGTGCCAGCAGTCTCAGGACAGGGAAGGATATGCAGTATTTT.

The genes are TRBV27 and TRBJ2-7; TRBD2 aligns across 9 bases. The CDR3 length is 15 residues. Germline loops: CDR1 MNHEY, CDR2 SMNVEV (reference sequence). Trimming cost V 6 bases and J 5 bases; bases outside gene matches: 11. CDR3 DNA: TGTGCCAGCAGGCATACGGGTAGCGGGAGCCACGAGCAGTACTTC. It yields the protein CASRHTGSGSHEQYF.

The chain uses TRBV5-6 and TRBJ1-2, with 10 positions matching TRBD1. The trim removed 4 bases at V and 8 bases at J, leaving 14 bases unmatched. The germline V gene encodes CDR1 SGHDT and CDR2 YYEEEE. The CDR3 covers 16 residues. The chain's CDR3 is CASSTPWDRGRWGYTF. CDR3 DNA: TGTGCCAGCAGCACACCATGGGACAGGGGACGATGGGGCTACACCTTC.